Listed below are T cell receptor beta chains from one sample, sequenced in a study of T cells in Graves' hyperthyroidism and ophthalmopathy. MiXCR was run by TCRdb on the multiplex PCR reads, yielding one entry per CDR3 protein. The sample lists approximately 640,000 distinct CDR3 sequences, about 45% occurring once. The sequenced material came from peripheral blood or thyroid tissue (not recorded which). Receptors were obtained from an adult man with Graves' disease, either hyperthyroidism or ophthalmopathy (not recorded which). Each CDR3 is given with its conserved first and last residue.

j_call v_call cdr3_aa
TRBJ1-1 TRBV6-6 CASRFPALGTEAFF
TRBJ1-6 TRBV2 CASSPRQGPNSPLHF
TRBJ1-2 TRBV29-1 CSVETYGYTF
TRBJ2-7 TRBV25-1 CASSTWVSGTGFEQYF
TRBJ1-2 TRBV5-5 CASSFLPGSYGYTF
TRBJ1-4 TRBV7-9 CASSQVPRDATNEKLFF
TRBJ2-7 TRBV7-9 CASSPPGLAAEQYF
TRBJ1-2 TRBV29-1 CSVSRGDRDYGYTF
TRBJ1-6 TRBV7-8 CASSLEPTGFDSPLHF
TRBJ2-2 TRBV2 CASSVREGAGELFF
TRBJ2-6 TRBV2 CASKRGGRGFSGANVLTF
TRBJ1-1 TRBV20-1 CSARYRDRGHTEAFF
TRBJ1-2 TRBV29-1 CSGTGSSNYGYTF
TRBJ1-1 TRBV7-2 CASSRRGGDTDAFF
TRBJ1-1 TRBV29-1 CSVAQLMNTEAFF
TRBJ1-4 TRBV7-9 CASSSWLNEKLFF
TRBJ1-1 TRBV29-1 CSVEGVERNTEAFF
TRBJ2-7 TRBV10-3 CAISVGTPYYEQYF
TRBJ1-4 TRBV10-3 CAISGDRGSNEKLFF
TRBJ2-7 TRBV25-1 CASRDTSGGSEQYF
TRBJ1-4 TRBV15 CAASSLASTNEKLFF
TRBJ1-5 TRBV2 CASSGSDRGHSQPQHF
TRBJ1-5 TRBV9 CASSQEGREPQHF
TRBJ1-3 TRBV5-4 CASRDSEGAYGNTIYF
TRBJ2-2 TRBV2 CASSEDRGIPGELFF
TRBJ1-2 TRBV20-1 CSARDPAQGYGYTF
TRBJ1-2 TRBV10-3 CAISRPGQFLTF
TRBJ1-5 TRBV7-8 CASSLDTIYSNQPQHF
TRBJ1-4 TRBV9 CASSGSGTGNEKLFF
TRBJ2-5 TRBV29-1 CSVLAGGLETQYF
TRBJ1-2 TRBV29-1 CSVDGDRDYGYTF
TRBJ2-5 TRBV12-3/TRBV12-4 CASSYSGQGGETQYF
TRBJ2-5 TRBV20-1 CSARAGTGSETQYF
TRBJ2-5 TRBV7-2 CASSSRRVETTPQETQYF
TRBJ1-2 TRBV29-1 CSVYSDRGGYTF
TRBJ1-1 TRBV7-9 CASSLGTGRKAFF
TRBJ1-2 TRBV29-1 CSVPKTNYGYTF
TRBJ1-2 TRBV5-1 CASSINTGVYGYTF